The TCR beta chain described here comes from a study of blood T cells in healthy people across ages. The study's findings and limits: Diversity figures derived from one million T cells were judged to underestimate the true value. Significant beta diversity loss was already apparent by age approximately 38, declining roughly linearly.

CDR3 length: 14 amino acids. A word on this clonotype: Antigen unknown. At one end, the junction sequence differs from germline, possibly due to a read error.

Through a sample-barcoded 5' primer and a J-beta primer mix, a second PCR was run for roughly 6 to 12 cycles. TCRdb called the 5' RACE reads again in MiXCR, with one record for every CDR3 protein. The sample comprises some 880,000 distinct CDR3 sequences, roughly 35% of which are singletons, and around 13% rests with the top ten. The sample, 7.5 to 10 milliliters of peripheral blood, was drawn from each donor. The sequencing input was blood. V and J are TRBV12-3 or TRBV12-4 and TRBJ1-5; 9 bases agree with TRBD1. The receptor's source is a man between 18 and 29 years old in good health. CDR3 amino acids: CASSYRGLSQPLHF. The CDR3 nucleotides read TGTGCCAGCAGCTACAGGGGGCTGAGTCAGCCCCTGCATTTT.